The clone carrying this TCR beta chain came up a few times. The sample comes from a study of human T cells and chemical hapten exposure. Study-wide context: A mostly female patient group had alopecia areata, totalis or universalis.

Time point here: pre-sensitization, week 0. Treatment: therapeutic diphenylcyclopropenone sensitization with weekly scalp DPC. TCRdb re-analysed the RACE reads in MiXCR, keeping a single row per CDR3 protein. The sample has some 250,000 distinct CDR3 sequences; 7.5% to 8% are singletons. V shed 0 bases and J 0 bases; nucleotides not matched to a gene: 8. Germline assignment: CDR1 MNHEY and CDR2 SVGEGT. The CDR3 contains 20 residues. This sequence originates from a man between 18 and 35 years old with alopecia areata. Some clones in this sample may be carry-over from other donors' samples. Sequencing used whole blood, obtained in connection with sensitization to the hapten diphenylcyclopropenone (DPC). The rearrangement links TRBV6-2 or TRBV6-3 to TRBJ2-1; 13 bases align to TRBD2. CDR3 residues: CASSYSLGLAGDPSYNEQFF. CDR3 in DNA: TGTGCCAGCAGTTACTCGTTAGGACTAGCGGGGGATCCCTCCTACAATGAGCAGTTCTTC.